These T cell receptor beta chains were read from a single sample in a study of blood T cell repertoires in COVID-19. The repertoire was sequenced with immunoSEQ multiplex PCR; TCRdb's copy has only in-frame clones and lacks some. The sample has about 280,000 clones, around 90% seen once. The sample was PBMCs or T cells enriched from blood (not recorded which). The receptors were gathered from a woman aged 40-49 years who had recovered from COVID-19. CDR3s include the opening cysteine and the closing phenylalanine or tryptophan. The order of the fields is clone size, V gene, D gene, J gene, CDR3 protein, CDR3 DNA. A D gene is named only where the DNA matches it firmly. Clone size is given for some rows only: seen once, a few or many times, or a class if the clone is expanded.

few	TRBV30	.	TRBJ2-3	CAWSGGRGSADTQYF	TGTGCCTGGAGTGGGGGTCGGGGTTCGGCAGATACGCAGTATTTT
.	TRBV29-1	TRBD1	TRBJ2-1	CSVRFPGQGNYNEQFF	TGCAGCGTTCGGTTCCCGGGACAGGGAAACTACAATGAGCAGTTCTTC
.	TRBV28	.	TRBJ2-7	CASSPTLGGEGYEQYF	TGTGCCAGCAGCCCTACCCTAGGGGGAGAGGGGTACGAGCAGTACTTC
.	TRBV19	.	TRBJ2-3	CASSISRGTGIDTQYF	TGTGCCAGTAGTATAAGTCGCGGGACGGGGATAGATACGCAGTATTTT
.	TRBV5-4	.	TRBJ1-1	CASSLAQQSLNTEAFF	TGTGCCAGCAGCTTGGCCCAACAGAGTCTAAACACTGAAGCTTTCTTT
few	TRBV28	TRBD1	TRBJ1-6	CASRGGQSNSPLHF	TGTGCCAGCCGGGGGGGACAGAGTAATTCACCCCTCCACTTT
.	TRBV28	TRBD1	TRBJ1-2	CASSLPGQVIYGYTF	TGTGCCAGCAGTTTACCGGGACAGGTGATCTATGGCTACACCTTC
once	TRBV28	.	TRBJ1-1	CASSLGGENVAFF	TGTGCCAGCAGTTTAGGGGGGGAGAACGTAGCTTTCTTT
.	TRBV6-5	.	TRBJ1-5	CASSYGGAQPQHF	TGTGCCAGCAGTTACGGGGGCGCTCAGCCCCAGCATTTT
.	TRBV6-5	.	TRBJ1-2	CALSQGVVGYTF	TGTGCCCTTTCACAGGGAGTAGTTGGCTACACCTTC
.	TRBV30	.	TRBJ1-2	CAWRGLGGSYGYTF	TGTGCCTGGAGGGGACTCGGGGGATCATATGGCTACACCTTC
.	TRBV2	TRBD1	TRBJ2-1	CARQTGGNEQFF	TGTGCCAGACAAACAGGGGGCAATGAGCAGTTCTTC
.	TRBV19	.	TRBJ1-2	CASTTAGQHYGYTF	TGTGCCAGTACCACGGCTGGACAGCACTATGGCTACACCTTC
.	TRBV28	.	TRBJ1-6	CASKLDGGQNSPLHF	TGTGCCAGCAAGCTGGATGGGGGCCAGAATTCACCCCTCCACTTT
.	TRBV6-5	TRBD1	TRBJ2-7	CASMDREEREQYF	TGTGCCAGCATGGACAGGGAGGAACGCGAGCAGTACTTC
.	TRBV5-1	TRBD2	TRBJ2-7	CASSPGLAGSYEQYF	TGCGCCAGCAGCCCGGGACTAGCGGGCTCCTACGAGCAGTACTTC
few	TRBV5-4	.	TRBJ1-6	CASSRQASYNSPLHF	TGTGCCAGCAGCCGACAGGCCTCCTATAATTCACCCCTCCACTTT
.	TRBV28	.	TRBJ1-2	CASSPPGGLFGYTF	TGTGCCAGCAGTCCCCCGGGGGGGTTATTTGGCTACACCTTC
.	TRBV30	TRBD1	TRBJ2-5	CAWSGTGVAGETQYF	TGTGCCTGGAGCGGGACAGGGGTTGCAGGAGAGACCCAGTACTTC
.	TRBV24-1	.	TRBJ2-3	CATAGGAATDTQYF	TGTGCCACTGCTGGTGGAGCCGCAACAGATACGCAGTATTTT
.	TRBV9	.	TRBJ2-2	CASSVVSNTGELFF	TGTGCCAGCAGCGTAGTTTCTAACACCGGGGAGCTGTTTTTT
.	TRBV18	.	TRBJ2-5	CASSPPGWGPRETQYF	TGTGCCAGCTCACCACCGGGCTGGGGGCCGCGAGAGACCCAGTACTTC
few	TRBV29-1	TRBD1	TRBJ1-4	CSARDSPLDEKLFF	TGCAGCGCTAGGGACAGCCCTCTAGATGAAAAACTGTTTTTT